Each of the 11 T cell receptor beta chains below was sequenced from the same sample in a study of T cells expressing NK-cell markers. TCRdb reprocessed the 5' RACE reads; each CDR3 protein has one entry and no DNA is given. The repertoire shows 90,000 to 130,000 distinct CDR3 sequences; the top ten hold 18%. Specimen: blood T cells: a sorted CD56 or NKG2C T cell subset, CD4+ or CD8+ T cells, or bulk PBMC T cells (not recorded which). The source of these receptors is a woman aged 18-69 years in good health.

The chain is built from TRBV4-3 and TRBJ1-2. The CDR3 is 15 residues long. Germline CDR1 and CDR2: LGHNA and YSLEER. The CDR3 is CASSPGEGANYGYTF.

V usage is TRBV12-3 or TRBV12-4 and J usage is TRBJ2-5; TCRdb indicates TRBD1, and absent DNA this call remains unverified. CDR3 length: 14 residues. The CDR3 loop is CASRVTGGYETQYF.

V is TRBV20-1 and J is TRBJ2-7. The germline CDR1 and CDR2 sequences are DFQATT and SNEGSKA (reference sequence). The CDR3 contains 15 residues. The CDR3 spells CSARDRAVPPDEQYF.

The V and J genes are TRBV5-6 and TRBJ2-7; the D call of TRBD2 rests on TCRdb alone, since no DNA is present to check it. Germline lookup yields CDR1 SGHDT and CDR2 YYEEEE. The CDR3 totals 14 residues. The chain's CDR3 is CASSLGEGGYEQYF.

The genes are TRBV6-5 and TRBJ2-2. Germline V gives CDR1 MNHEY, CDR2 SVGAGI. The length of the CDR3 is 13 residues. The CDR3 sequence is CASSYSEFGELFF.

This chain joins TRBV29-1 and TRBJ2-1. The germline V gene encodes CDR1 SQVTM and CDR2 ANQGSEA. This CDR3 contains 13 residues. The CDR3 here is CSVVGASYNEQFF.

V and J are TRBV7-9 and TRBJ1-6. CDR3 length equals 16 residues. The germline gives CDR1 SEHNR, CDR2 FQNEAQ (reference sequence). The chain's CDR3 is CASSLSNSPYNSPLHF.

V usage is TRBV27 and J usage is TRBJ1-2. Germline lookup yields CDR1 MNHEY and CDR2 SMNVEV (reference sequence). This CDR3 spans 14 amino acids. The CDR3 is CASSLRGSSYGYTF.

The V gene is TRBV19, the J gene TRBJ2-2; TCRdb lists TRBD2, though no DNA is available to test this call. Per the germline V gene, CDR1 is LNHDA and CDR2 is SQIVND (reference sequence). The CDR3 runs to 12 residues. The CDR3 region is CASTIPSGELFF.

The gene calls are TRBV9 and TRBJ2-7; TCRdb picks TRBD1, but there is no DNA to check that call. CDR1 is SGDLS, CDR2 YYNGEE, per germline. The CDR3 sequence is 14 residues long. The CDR3: CASSVDSGGCEQYF.

This chain joins TRBV6-1 and TRBJ1-5; checking the TCRdb D call of TRBD1 is not possible without DNA. CDR3 length: 18 amino acids. The germline CDR1 and CDR2 sequences are MNHNS and SASEGT. The CDR3: CASSEAVGTILSNQPQHF.